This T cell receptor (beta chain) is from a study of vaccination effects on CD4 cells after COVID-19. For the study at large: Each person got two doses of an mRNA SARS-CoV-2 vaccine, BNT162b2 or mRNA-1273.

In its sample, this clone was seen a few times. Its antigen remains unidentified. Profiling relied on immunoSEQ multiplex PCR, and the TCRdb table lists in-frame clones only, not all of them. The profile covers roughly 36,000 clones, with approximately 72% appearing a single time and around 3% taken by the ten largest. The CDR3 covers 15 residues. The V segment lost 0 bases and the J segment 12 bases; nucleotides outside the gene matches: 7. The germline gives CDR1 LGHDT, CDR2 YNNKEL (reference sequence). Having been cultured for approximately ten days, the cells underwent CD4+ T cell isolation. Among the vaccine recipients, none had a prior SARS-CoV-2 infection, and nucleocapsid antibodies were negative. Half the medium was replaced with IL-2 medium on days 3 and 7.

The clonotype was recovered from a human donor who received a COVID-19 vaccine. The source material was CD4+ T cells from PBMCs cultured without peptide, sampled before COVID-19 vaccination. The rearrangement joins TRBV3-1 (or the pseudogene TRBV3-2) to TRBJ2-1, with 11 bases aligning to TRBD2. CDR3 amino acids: CASSQENSGRGAQFF. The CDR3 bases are TGTGCCAGCAGCCAAGAAAATAGCGGGAGGGGTGCGCAGTTCTTC.